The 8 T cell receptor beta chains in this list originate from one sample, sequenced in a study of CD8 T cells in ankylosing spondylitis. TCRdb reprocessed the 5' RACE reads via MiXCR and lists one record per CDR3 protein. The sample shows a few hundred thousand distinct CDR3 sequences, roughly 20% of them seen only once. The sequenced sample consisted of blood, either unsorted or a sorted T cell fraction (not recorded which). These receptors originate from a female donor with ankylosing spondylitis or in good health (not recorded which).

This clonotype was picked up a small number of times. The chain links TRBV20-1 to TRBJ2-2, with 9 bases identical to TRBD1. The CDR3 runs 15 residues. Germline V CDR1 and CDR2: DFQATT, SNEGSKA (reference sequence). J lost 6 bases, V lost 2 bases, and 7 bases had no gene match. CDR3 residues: CSARSGTGRAGELFF. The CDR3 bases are TGCAGTGCTAGAAGTGGGACAGGGAGGGCCGGGGAGCTGTTTTTT.

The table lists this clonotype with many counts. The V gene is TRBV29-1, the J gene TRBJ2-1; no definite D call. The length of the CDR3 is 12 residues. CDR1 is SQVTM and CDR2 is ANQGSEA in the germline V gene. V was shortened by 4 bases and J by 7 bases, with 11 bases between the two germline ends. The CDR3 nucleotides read TGCAGCGTTGTGGTGGGCCGGAATGAGCAGTTCTTC. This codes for CSVVVGRNEQFF.

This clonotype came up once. CDR3 nucleotide sequence: TGTGCCAGCAGTTCGTCCGGGACAGTTCTTGCCGAGCAGTACTTC. Its translation is CASSSSGTVLAEQYF. V usage is TRBV11-2 and J usage is TRBJ2-7, with 7 bases matching TRBD1. Per germline, CDR1 SGHAT and CDR2 FQNNGV. V dropped 6 bases and J dropped 6; count of bases not matched to a gene: 14. The CDR3 contains 15 residues.

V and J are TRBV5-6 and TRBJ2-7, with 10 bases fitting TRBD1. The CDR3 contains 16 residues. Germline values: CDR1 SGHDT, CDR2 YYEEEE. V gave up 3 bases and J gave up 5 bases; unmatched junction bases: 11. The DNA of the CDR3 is TGTGCCAGCAGCTCCGACAGGGGGCTTTACATGAACGAGCAGTACTTC. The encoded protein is CASSSDRGLYMNEQYF.

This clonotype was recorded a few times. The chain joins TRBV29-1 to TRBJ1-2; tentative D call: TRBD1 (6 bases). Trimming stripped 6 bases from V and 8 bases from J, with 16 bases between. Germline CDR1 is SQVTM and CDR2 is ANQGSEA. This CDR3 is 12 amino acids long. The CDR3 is CSVPRGAKGYTF. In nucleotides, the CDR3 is TGCAGCGTGCCCCGGGGGGCAAAAGGCTACACCTTC.

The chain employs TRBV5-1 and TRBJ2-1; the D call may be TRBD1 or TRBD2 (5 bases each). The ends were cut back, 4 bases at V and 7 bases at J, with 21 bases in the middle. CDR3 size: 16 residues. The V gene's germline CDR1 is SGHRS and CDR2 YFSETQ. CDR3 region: CASSPKRDLLRNEQFF. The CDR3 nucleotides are TGCGCCAGCAGCCCGAAACGGGACCTTCTACGTAATGAGCAGTTCTTC.

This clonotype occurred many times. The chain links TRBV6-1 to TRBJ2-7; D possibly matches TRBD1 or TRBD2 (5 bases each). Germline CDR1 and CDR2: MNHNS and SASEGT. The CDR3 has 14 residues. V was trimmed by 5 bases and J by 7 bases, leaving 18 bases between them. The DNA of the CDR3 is TGTGCCAGCAGTCCCCTAGGGGACGGTGGGGAGCAGTACTTC. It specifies CASSPLGDGGEQYF.

The CDR3 spells CASGQGPGEQYF. The CDR3 DNA reads as TGTGCCTCTGGACAGGGCCCGGGCGAGCAGTACTTC. This rearrangement joins TRBV30 to TRBJ2-7; 8 nucleotides match TRBD1. This CDR3 region has 12 residues. J gave up 6 bases and V 7 bases, and 8 bases lay outside the gene matches. Germline-derived CDR1 and CDR2 are GTSNPN and SVGIG (reference sequence).